The rows below give T cell receptor beta chains drawn from one sample of a study of blood T cell repertoires in COVID-19. The table came from immunoSEQ multiplex PCR; TCRdb's copy has only in-frame clones and leaves some out. Found here are 120,000 or so clones, around 74% of them singletons; the top ten hold approximately 5.7%. The sequenced sample consisted of peripheral blood. These TCRs come from a man between 60 and 70 years old with acute or convalescent COVID-19. Each CDR3 is given with its conserved first and last residue. A D gene is named only where the DNA matches it firmly. Not all rows give a size; the values are once, few, many and, for expanded clones, a class.

TRBV7-9	NA	TRBJ1-6	TRBD1	TGTGCCAGCAGCCGGACAGGGGACAATTCACCCCTCCACTTT	CASSRTGDNSPLHF
TRBV24-1	NA	TRBJ2-1	NA	TGTGCCACCAGTCCCGTTTCCACAGGGATTCTGAACAATGAGCAGTTCTTC	CATSPVSTGILNNEQFF
TRBV30	NA	TRBJ1-1	NA	TGTGCCTGGAGTGTACCCGGCAGGGGAGCCCTAACTGAAGCTTTCTTT	CAWSVPGRGALTEAFF
TRBV7-3	NA	TRBJ1-1	NA	TGTGCCAGCAGCTTTAACCGGTTTACTGAAGCTTTCTTT	CASSFNRFTEAFF
TRBV7-6	NA	TRBJ2-3	TRBD2	TGTGCCAGCAGCCCAGTGACTAGCGGGGGGGGCCGGGATACGCAGTATTTT	CASSPVTSGGGRDTQYF
TRBV15	NA	TRBJ1-5	NA	TGTGCCACCAGCAGAGAGAGATATAGCAATCAGCCCCAGCATTTT	CATSRERYSNQPQHF
TRBV9	NA	TRBJ2-1	TRBD2	TGTGCCAGCAGCGTAGGCGGGGGGACCAATGAGCAGTTCTTC	CASSVGGGTNEQFF
TRBV5-6	NA	TRBJ2-5	NA	TGTGCCAGCAGCTTGGGACTCCCACCCCAGTACTTC	CASSLGLPPQYF
TRBV18	NA	TRBJ1-1	NA	TGTGCCAGCTCAAACGCGGGGCACACTGAAGCTTTCTTT	CASSNAGHTEAFF
TRBV6-5	NA	TRBJ2-1	NA	TGTGCCAGCAGACGCCGGGCCTACAATGAGCAGTTCTTC	CASRRRAYNEQFF
TRBV12-3/TRBV12-4	NA	TRBJ2-1	NA	TGTGCCAGCAGTCGCGGGCCGGGTTTTGAGCAGTTCTTC	CASSRGPGFEQFF
TRBV6-5	NA	TRBJ1-2	NA	TGTGCCAGCAGCACTGACGGACAGACTCATATTGGCTACACCTTC	CASSTDGQTHIGYTF
TRBV12-5	NA	TRBJ2-1	TRBD2	TGTGCTAGTGGTTTGGCCACTAGCGGGGGACACAATGAGCAGTTCTTC	CASGLATSGGHNEQFF
TRBV30	NA	TRBJ2-7	NA	TGTGCCTGGAGTGACGGGTTCACCTACGAGCAGTACTTC	CAWSDGFTYEQYF
TRBV3-1/TRBV3-2	NA	TRBJ1-2	NA	TGTGCCAGCAGCCACCTCAGGGTTGGCTACACCTTC	CASSHLRVGYTF
TRBV13	once	TRBJ1-2	NA	TGTGCCAGCAGCTTAGATCTAGGGGCTAACTATGGCTACACCTTC	CASSLDLGANYGYTF
TRBV6-6	NA	TRBJ1-4	NA	TGTGCCAGCAGTCTTAGGAAGGGGGAGGGTGAAAAACTGTTTTTT	CASSLRKGEGEKLFF
TRBV6-5	NA	TRBJ1-3	TRBD1	TGTGCCAGCAGACCCGGGACAGGGAGGCAATCCATATATTTT	CASRPGTGRQSIYF
TRBV7-6	many	TRBJ2-2	TRBD1	TGTGCCACATCCTCAGGGACAGCGAACACCGGGGAGCTGTTTTTT	CATSSGTANTGELFF
TRBV2	NA	TRBJ1-5	TRBD1	TGTGCCAGCAGCGGGACAGGGGGCTCAGGTCAGCCCCAGCATTTT	CASSGTGGSGQPQHF
TRBV11-3	NA	TRBJ1-2	NA	TGTGCCAGCAGCTTTCAGGGCGATGGCTACACCTTC	CASSFQGDGYTF
TRBV5-1	NA	TRBJ1-2	NA	TGCGCCAGCAGCCGATCGGACAATTCTAACTATGGCTACACCTTC	CASSRSDNSNYGYTF
TRBV7-3	NA	TRBJ1-2	NA	TGTGCCAGCAGCCCAATAAGGGGAGGTGGCTACACCTTC	CASSPIRGGGYTF
TRBV3-1/TRBV3-2	NA	TRBJ1-1	NA	TGTGCCAGCAGCCAAGATGGGGGGTCTGAAGCTTTCTTT	CASSQDGGSEAFF
TRBV2	few	TRBJ2-1	TRBD2	TGTGCCAGCACTAAGGTGGGACTAGCTGAGCAGTTCTTC	CASTKVGLAEQFF
TRBV20-1	once	TRBJ2-5	NA	TGCAGTGCCGCGAAAGAGACCCAGTACTTC	CSAAKETQYF
TRBV6-5	NA	TRBJ2-1	TRBD1	TGTGCCAGCAGTCGTGGACAGGGGGCTGCTGAGCAGTTCTTC	CASSRGQGAAEQFF
TRBV6-6	NA	TRBJ2-3	TRBD2	TGTGCCAGCAGTCCCCATATGACTAGCGGGACAGATACGCAGTATTTT	CASSPHMTSGTDTQYF
TRBV30	NA	TRBJ1-4	NA	TGTGCTTCGAGCGCAACTAATGAAAAACTGTTTTTT	CASSATNEKLFF
TRBV9	NA	TRBJ2-3	NA	TGTGCCAGCAGCGTAGAAGTCGAACTACCCACAGATACGCAGTATTTT	CASSVEVELPTDTQYF
TRBV25-1	NA	TRBJ2-1	TRBD1	TGTGCCAGCAATCCGGGACAGGGGAACAATGAGCAGTTCTTC	CASNPGQGNNEQFF
TRBV11-2	NA	TRBJ2-3	TRBD2	TGTGCCAGCAGCCCGATAGCGGGGGGGATGGCAGATACGCAGTATTTT	CASSPIAGGMADTQYF
TRBV6-6	NA	TRBJ1-1	NA	TGTGCCAGCAGCCTACAGGAAACTGAAGCTTTCTTT	CASSLQETEAFF
TRBV4-1	few	TRBJ1-1	NA	TGCGCCAGCAGCCCCCAGGGGAACACTGAAGCTTTCTTT	CASSPQGNTEAFF
TRBV24-1	NA	TRBJ1-5	NA	TGTGCCACCGAGGAGGGGTCTTCGGGTCAGCCCCAGCATTTT	CATEEGSSGQPQHF
TRBV6-6	few	TRBJ1-2	TRBD1	TGTGCCAGCAGCCACCGGGACAGGGGCTATGGCTACACCTTC	CASSHRDRGYGYTF
TRBV7-3	NA	TRBJ1-3	NA	TGTGCCAGCAGCGCCGAACCGGGCTCTGGAAACACCATATATTTT	CASSAEPGSGNTIYF
TRBV19	NA	TRBJ1-1	NA	TGTGCCAGTAGTAAGATGAGTAACACTGAAGCTTTCTTT	CASSKMSNTEAFF
TRBV3-1/TRBV3-2	NA	TRBJ1-1	TRBD1	TGTGCCAGCAGCTTTGGACAGGTGAACACTGAAGCTTTCTTT	CASSFGQVNTEAFF
TRBV9	NA	TRBJ2-3	NA	TGTGCCAGCAGTACAAGGGGGGAGGGCCGGACAGATACGCAGTATTTT	CASSTRGEGRTDTQYF
TRBV30	NA	TRBJ2-7	NA	TGTGCCTGGAGTAAACTCGGCTACGAGCAGTACTTC	CAWSKLGYEQYF
TRBV7-3	NA	TRBJ2-1	TRBD1	TGTGCCAGCAGCTCGGACAGGGGAACCTACAATGAGCAGTTCTTC	CASSSDRGTYNEQFF
TRBV2	NA	TRBJ1-2	TRBD1	TGTGCCAGCAGCGCGGACAGGGTCATCTATGGCTACACCTTC	CASSADRVIYGYTF
TRBV18	NA	TRBJ2-1	TRBD1	TGTGCCAGCTCTGAGCCGGGACAGGTAGCCTACAATGAGCAGTTCTTC	CASSEPGQVAYNEQFF
TRBV21-1	NA	TRBJ1-1	NA	TGTGCCAGCAGCAAAAGGAGGGGACAGGGACTGAACACTGAAGCTTTCTTT	CASSKRRGQGLNTEAFF
TRBV4-1	NA	TRBJ1-5	NA	TGCGCCAGCAGCCAAAGAAGTACAGGGTCAGATCAGCCCCAGCATTTT	CASSQRSTGSDQPQHF
TRBV20-1	NA	TRBJ2-3	TRBD2	TGCAGTGCCAGTTCTAGCGGGCCGCCGTATTTT	CSASSSGPPYF
TRBV12-5	once	TRBJ2-5	NA	TGTGCTAGTGGTCTACGTGGGGACATCGCGAGGGAGACCCAGTACTTC	CASGLRGDIARETQYF
TRBV12-3/TRBV12-4	NA	TRBJ1-1	NA	TGTGCCAGCAGTTTAACAGGCAGCACTGAAGCTTTCTTT	CASSLTGSTEAFF
TRBV19	few	TRBJ2-3	NA	TGTGCCAGTAGTATAGACACTAGCACAGATACGCAGTATTTT	CASSIDTSTDTQYF
TRBV5-1	NA	TRBJ1-1	TRBD1	TGCGCCAGCGGGACAGGCGCGAACACTGAAGCTTTCTTT	CASGTGANTEAFF
TRBV5-1	NA	TRBJ1-1	NA	TGCGCCAGCAGCTTGGATCAGGCAAACACTGAAGCTTTCTTT	CASSLDQANTEAFF
TRBV7-9	NA	TRBJ1-2	NA	TGTGCCAGCAGCGGAGGACGCAATGCTAACTATGGCTACACCTTC	CASSGGRNANYGYTF
TRBV27	NA	TRBJ2-1	TRBD2	TGTGCCAGCAGGGCGGGACTAGCGGGATTTAGCTCCTACAATGAGCAGTTCTTC	CASRAGLAGFSSYNEQFF
TRBV7-8	NA	TRBJ1-2	NA	TGTGCCAGCAGCTCCGGGATACTAATAAACTATGGCTACACCTTC	CASSSGILINYGYTF
TRBV4-2	NA	TRBJ1-5	NA	TGTGCCAGCAGCCAAGAGGCAGGAAATTTTAATCAGCCCCAGCATTTT	CASSQEAGNFNQPQHF
TRBV5-1	NA	TRBJ1-5	NA	TGCGCCAGCAGCTTGGGGGGATCGGGGGTGAGCAATCAGCCCCAGCATTTT	CASSLGGSGVSNQPQHF
TRBV6-5	NA	TRBJ2-7	TRBD2	TGTGCCAGCAGAAGACTAGCGGGAGGCGAGCAGTACTTC	CASRRLAGGEQYF